A single sample gave rise to the 15 T cell receptor beta chains below, sequenced in a study of PD-1 blockade in mismatch repair-deficient tumors (dated by TCRdb to 2015 to 2018). The protocol used for the library was the immunoSEQ multiplex PCR assay. TCRdb's version of the immuneACCESS table is confined to in-frame rearrangements and falls short of the full clone set. An unresolved V gene accounts for under half of the shortfall where checked; the remainder is of unknown origin. Here the sample has some 120,000 clones; around 86% occur a single time. The leading ten clones occupy about 13% of the sample. The material was peripheral blood, obtained 44 weeks after starting pembrolizumab. The receptor set was obtained from an adult with mismatch repair-deficient cancer.

The J gene is TRBJ2-7, the V gene TRBV7-2; 7 bases line up with TRBD1. CDR1 SGHTA and CDR2 FQGNSA come from the germline V gene. The CDR3 has 12 amino acids. V shed 5 bases and J 6 bases; nucleotides not matched to a gene: 4. The CDR3 bases are TGTGCCAGCAGCCAAGGGGGCGCCGAGCAGTACTTC. It translates to CASSQGGAEQYF.

The chain joins TRBV27 to TRBJ2-1; unclear D gene. Trimming took off 1 base at V and 4 bases at J, with 23 bases between the two ends. CDR1 and CDR2 from the germline V gene are MNHEY and SMNVEV (reference sequence). This CDR3 region has 19 residues. This chain's CDR3 is CASSLYPVGGRMYYNEQFF. The CDR3 coding sequence is TGTGCCAGCAGTTTATATCCCGTTGGTGGACGGATGTATTACAATGAGCAGTTCTTC.

CDR3: CASGYGQGRDTEAFF. CDR3 coding DNA: TGTGCTAGTGGTTACGGCCAGGGAAGGGACACTGAAGCTTTCTTT. The chain employs TRBV12-5 and TRBJ1-1; possible D gene TRBD1, 5 bases. This CDR3 is 15 amino acids long. V dropped 4 bases and J dropped 3 bases, with 15 bases sitting between them. CDR1 and CDR2 from the germline V gene are LGHNT and FRNRAP.

The chain links TRBV27 to TRBJ2-1; 14 bases fit TRBD2. The germline V gene encodes CDR1 MNHEY and CDR2 SMNVEV (reference sequence). The CDR3 runs 17 residues. Trimming at V came to 5 bases and at J to 12 bases, leaving 15 bases not matched to a gene. For the CDR3, the DNA is TGTGCCAGCAGTCCCCACCCGGGACTAGCGGGAGCATGGGGGCAGTTCTTC. Protein product: CASSPHPGLAGAWGQFF.

This chain links TRBV27 with TRBJ1-2; possible D gene TRBD1, 6 bases. V lost 5 bases and J lost 2, with 12 bases in between. CDR3 size: 14 residues. Looked up from germline, CDR1 is MNHEY and CDR2 is SMNVEV (reference sequence). In DNA form, the CDR3 reads TGTGCCAGCAGTACCCAGGACAGAAACTATGGCTACACCTTC. This sequence encodes CASSTQDRNYGYTF.

The CDR3 protein is CARGNSTDTQYF. DNA of the CDR3: TGTGCCAGAGGGAACAGCACAGATACGCAGTATTTT. The rearrangement joins TRBV7-9 to TRBJ2-3; no firm D call. Trimming removed 9 bases from V and 0 bases from J, with 7 bases in between. Germline-derived CDR1 and CDR2 are SEHNR and FQNEAQ (reference sequence). The CDR3 has 12 residues.

The chain links TRBV21-1 to TRBJ1-5; TRBD1 reflects the table's D call only, with no check against the DNA. TRBV21-1 is a known pseudogene. The CDR3 is made up of 19 amino acids. The chain's CDR3 is CASSPPPRDRGEINQPQHF. The CDR3 DNA sequence: TGTGCCAGCAGCCCGCCCCCCCGAGACAGGGGGGAGATCAATCAGCCCCAGCATTTT.

The V call is TRBV7-3, the J call TRBJ2-7, with 10 bases aligning to TRBD2. The CDR3 has 14 amino acids. Germline V gene lookup returns CDR1 SGHTA and CDR2 FQGTGA. Trimming at V came to 5 bases and at J to 6 bases, leaving 7 bases not matched to a gene. This chain's CDR3 is CASSLLAGAGEQYF. CDR3 nucleotides: TGTGCCAGCAGCCTCCTAGCGGGAGCCGGCGAGCAGTACTTC.

The V call is TRBV9, the J call TRBJ2-1; 8 bases are shared with TRBD2. V was clipped by 4 bases and J by 8 bases; unmatched bases: 17. This CDR3 has 17 amino acids. CDR1 and CDR2 from the germline V gene are SGDLS and YYNGEE. The CDR3 DNA sequence: TGTGCCAGCAGCTCTACCAAAGCGGGAGCGGTTCATGATGAGCAGTTCTTC. It specifies CASSSTKAGAVHDEQFF.

This clone was recorded only once. The gene calls are TRBV28 and TRBJ1-1; 8 bases fit TRBD1. The CDR3 contains 16 residues. V was pared by 4 bases and J by 1 base, with 8 bases of the junction left unmatched. Germline V gives CDR1 MDHEN, CDR2 SYDVKM. CDR3 sequence (DNA): TGTGCCAGCAGTTCTTCAGGGGGCTATAGGAACACTGAAGCTTTCTTT. This gives the protein CASSSSGGYRNTEAFF.

This clone was counted once. The J gene is TRBJ2-7, the V gene TRBV7-6, with 9 nucleotides matching TRBD2. Germline CDR1 reads SGHVS; CDR2 reads FNYEAQ. The CDR3 runs 16 residues. Losses at the gene ends were 0 bases for V and 4 bases for J; bases not matched to a gene: 7. Here the CDR3 reads CASSLAGGRGLYEQYF. DNA for the CDR3: TGTGCCAGCAGCTTAGCGGGCGGGAGGGGATTATACGAGCAGTACTTC.

This clone was found once. V gene TRBV6-5 combines with J gene TRBJ2-1; perhaps TRBD1 as D (5 bases). The germline V gene encodes CDR1 MNHEY and CDR2 SVGAGI. The CDR3 is 15 amino acids. V gave up 3 bases and J gave up 7 bases, with 16 bases separating them. CDR3 in amino acids: CASSYGAAGRNEQFF. DNA for the CDR3: TGTGCCAGCAGTTATGGGGCCGCCGGTCGGAATGAGCAGTTCTTC.

V and J are TRBV6-5 and TRBJ2-2; D might be TRBD1 or TRBD2, each matching 5 bases. Germline assignment: CDR1 MNHEY and CDR2 SVGAGI. The V and J ends lost 8 bases and 6 bases respectively, with 10 bases between them. The CDR3 length is 12 residues. CDR3 protein: CASAWDPGELFF. The CDR3 DNA follows: TGTGCCAGCGCCTGGGACCCCGGGGAGCTGTTTTTT.

The V gene is TRBV29-1, the J gene TRBJ2-7; a possible D gene is TRBD1 (5 bases). The CDR3 is 16 residues long. The V and J ends lost 0 bases and 3 bases respectively, with 18 bases between them. Germline CDR1 reads SQVTM; CDR2 reads ANQGSEA. The CDR3 is CSVEEGDQGTVYEQYF. The CDR3 DNA reads TGCAGCGTTGAAGAAGGTGATCAGGGTACGGTCTACGAGCAGTACTTC.

The chain employs TRBV4-3 and TRBJ2-1, with D unclear. V dropped 0 bases and J dropped 9 bases, with 9 bases sitting between them. Per germline, CDR1 LGHNA and CDR2 YSLEER. The CDR3 extends over 13 amino acids. The CDR3 region is CASSQETPSEQFF. The DNA of the CDR3 is TGCGCCAGCAGCCAAGAGACACCCAGTGAGCAGTTCTTC.